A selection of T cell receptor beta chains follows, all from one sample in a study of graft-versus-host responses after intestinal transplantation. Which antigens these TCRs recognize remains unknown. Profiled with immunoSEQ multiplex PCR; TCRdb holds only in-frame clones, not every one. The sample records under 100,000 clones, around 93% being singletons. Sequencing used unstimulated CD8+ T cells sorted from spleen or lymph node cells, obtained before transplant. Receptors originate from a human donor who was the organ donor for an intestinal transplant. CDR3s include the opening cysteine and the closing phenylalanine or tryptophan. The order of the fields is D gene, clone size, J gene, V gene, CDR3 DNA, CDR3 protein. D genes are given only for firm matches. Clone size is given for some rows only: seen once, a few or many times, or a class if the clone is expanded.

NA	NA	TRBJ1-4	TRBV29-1	TGCAGCGTCCCCGTGAATGAAAAACTGTTTTTT	CSVPVNEKLFF
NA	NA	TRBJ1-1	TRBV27	TGTGCCAGCAGTTTACGTGGAGGTTGGGAAGCTTTCTTT	CASSLRGGWEAFF
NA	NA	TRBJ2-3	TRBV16	TGTGCCAGCAGCTGGACCCAACCCGGGGCAGATACGCAGTATTTT	CASSWTQPGADTQYF
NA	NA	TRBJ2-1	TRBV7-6	TGTGCCAGCAGCTTAGCGAACATCGTCACCTTGAGCGGAGAGCAGTTCTTC	CASSLANIVTLSGEQFF
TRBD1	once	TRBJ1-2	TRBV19	TGTGCCAGTACCTATACAGGGGGATTGGGGTATGGCTACACCTTC	CASTYTGGLGYGYTF
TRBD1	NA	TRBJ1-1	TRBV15	TGTGCCACCACGAGGGGGCTAGACACTGAAGCTTTCTTT	CATTRGLDTEAFF
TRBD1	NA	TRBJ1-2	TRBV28	TGTGCCAGCAGTTTTTGGTCAGGGGGTGGTTATGGCTACACCTTC	CASSFWSGGGYGYTF
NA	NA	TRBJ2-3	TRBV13	TGTGCCAGCAGCCCGGCCGGGGGTAGCACAGATACGCAGTATTTT	CASSPAGGSTDTQYF
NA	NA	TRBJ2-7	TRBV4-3	TGCGCCAGCAGCCATTCTAAGGACTACGCCTACGAGCAGTACTTC	CASSHSKDYAYEQYF
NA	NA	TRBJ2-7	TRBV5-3	TGTGCCAGAAAGCCCGGGAACGAGCAGTACTTC	CARKPGNEQYF
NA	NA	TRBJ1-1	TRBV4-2	TGTGCCAGCGAGGGGGGGGGAGTAGCTTTCTTT	CASEGGGVAFF
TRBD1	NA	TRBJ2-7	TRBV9	TGTGCCAGCAGCGTAGATTTCAGGGGGTACGAGCAGTACTTC	CASSVDFRGYEQYF
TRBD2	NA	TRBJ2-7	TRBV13	TGTGCCAGCAGCTGGCGCGGGGGGAGCTACGAGCAGTACTTC	CASSWRGGSYEQYF
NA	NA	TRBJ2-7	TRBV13	TGTGCCAGCAGCTTAGGGTTTTGGGGCCGGACAGCCCACGAGCAGTACTTC	CASSLGFWGRTAHEQYF
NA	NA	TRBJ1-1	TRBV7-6	TGTGCCAGCAGCTTAGTCACCCAGGGAGAAGCTTTCTTT	CASSLVTQGEAFF
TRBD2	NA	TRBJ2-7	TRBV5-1	TGCGCCAGCAGCAAAAGAGCATCCGGACTAGCAGCCGAGCAGTACTTC	CASSKRASGLAAEQYF
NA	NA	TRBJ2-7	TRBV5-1	TGCGCCAGCAGTTTAGGAGAGTCCTACGAGCAGTACTTC	CASSLGESYEQYF
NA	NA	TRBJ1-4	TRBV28	TGTGCCAGCAGCCGACCGGGGTATAATGAAAAACTGTTTTTT	CASSRPGYNEKLFF
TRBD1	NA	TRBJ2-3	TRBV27	TGTGCCAGCAGCCCAACTCGACAGGGGATTACAGATACGCAGTATTTT	CASSPTRQGITDTQYF
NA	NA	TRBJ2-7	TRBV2	TGTGCCAGCAGGGGCTCCGAGCAGTACTTC	CASRGSEQYF
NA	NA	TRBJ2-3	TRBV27	TGTGCCAGCAGTTATCGGGGGTTGGCCACAGATACGCAGTATTTT	CASSYRGLATDTQYF
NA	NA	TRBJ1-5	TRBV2	TGTGCCAGCAGATCGGCGGGAGGGTCTCAGCCCCAGCATTTT	CASRSAGGSQPQHF
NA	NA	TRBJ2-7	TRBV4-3	TGCGCCAGCAGCCAAGATTTAAGGACAGTCTCCTACGAGCAGTACTTC	CASSQDLRTVSYEQYF
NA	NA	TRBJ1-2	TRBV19	TGTGCCAGTAGTTGGTCAGGGGCATCTAACTATGGCTACACCTTC	CASSWSGASNYGYTF
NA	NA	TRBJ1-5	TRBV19	TGTGCCAGTAGTCAGGGGCCACCCCGGGAGCCCCAGCATTTT	CASSQGPPREPQHF
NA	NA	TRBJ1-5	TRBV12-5	TGTGCTAGTGGTTCCCTCCGGGGGGCCGGGTCCTATAGCAATCAGCCCCAGCATTTT	CASGSLRGAGSYSNQPQHF
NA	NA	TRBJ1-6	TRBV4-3	TGCGCCAGCAGCCCACTCTCGCAGGGATCACCCCTCCACTTT	CASSPLSQGSPLHF
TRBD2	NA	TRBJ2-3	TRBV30	TGTGCCTGGGTAGCGGGGGAAGACACAGATACGCAGTATTTT	CAWVAGEDTDTQYF
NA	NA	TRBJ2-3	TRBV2	TGTGCCAGCAGCCCTAGCCCCGATACGCAGTATTTT	CASSPSPDTQYF
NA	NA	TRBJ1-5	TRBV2	TGTGCCAGCAGTACTGCGGTCCAGAATCAGCCCCAGCATTTT	CASSTAVQNQPQHF
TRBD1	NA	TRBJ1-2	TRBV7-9	TGTGCCAGCAGCTACCACCTCCTGGACAGGGGAAACTATGGCTACACCTTC	CASSYHLLDRGNYGYTF
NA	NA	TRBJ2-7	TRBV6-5	TGTGCCAGCAGTGGAGACTGGTCCTACGAGCAGTACTTC	CASSGDWSYEQYF
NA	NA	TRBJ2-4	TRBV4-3	TGCGCCAGCAGCCAAGATAGAGCCAAAAACATTCAGTACTTC	CASSQDRAKNIQYF
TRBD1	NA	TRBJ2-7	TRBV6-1	TGTGCCAGCAGCCCGGGACAGCTCTACGAGCAGTACTTC	CASSPGQLYEQYF
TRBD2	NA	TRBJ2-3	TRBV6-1	TGTGCCAGCAGTGAAGCGGATTGGCTAGCGGGGGGCCCAGATACGCAGTATTTT	CASSEADWLAGGPDTQYF
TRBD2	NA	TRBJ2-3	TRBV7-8	TGTGCCAGCAGCTTAGAGGGACTAGCGGTCACAGATACGCAGTATTTT	CASSLEGLAVTDTQYF
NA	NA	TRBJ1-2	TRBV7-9	TGTGCCAGCAGCTTGTTACCGCGGGATGGCTACACCTTC	CASSLLPRDGYTF
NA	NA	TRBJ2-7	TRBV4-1	TGCGCCAGCAGCCAAGTTTTCTCGGGCTACGAGCAGTACTTC	CASSQVFSGYEQYF
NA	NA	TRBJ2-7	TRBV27	TGTGCCAGCAGCCGGCTAGCGTCCTACGAGCAGTACTTC	CASSRLASYEQYF
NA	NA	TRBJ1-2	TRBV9	TGTGCCAGCAGCGTCGGCAGGGACTATGGCTACACCTTC	CASSVGRDYGYTF
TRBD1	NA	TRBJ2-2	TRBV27	TGTGCCAGCAGTCTGACACAGGGGGCCACCGGGGAGCTGTTTTTT	CASSLTQGATGELFF
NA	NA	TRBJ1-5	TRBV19	TGTGCCACCAGGCCTACTGGACAGTTTAGGCAGCCCCAGCATTTT	CATRPTGQFRQPQHF
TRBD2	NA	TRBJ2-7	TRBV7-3	TGTGCCAGCAGCCCCGTGACTAGCGCCTACGAGCAGTACTTC	CASSPVTSAYEQYF
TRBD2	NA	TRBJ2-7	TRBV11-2	TGTGCCAGCAGCGGCCTTGGGACTAGCGGGGGCTACGAGCAGTACTTC	CASSGLGTSGGYEQYF
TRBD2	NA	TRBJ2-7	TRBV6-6	TGTGCCAGCAGTTACCGGGGAGGGTGGTCCCCGAAGTACTTC	CASSYRGGWSPKYF
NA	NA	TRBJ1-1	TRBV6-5	TGTGCCAGCAATCTGGGAGGGAAGAACACTGAAGCTTTCTTT	CASNLGGKNTEAFF
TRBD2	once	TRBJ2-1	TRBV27	TGTGCCAGCAGTTTAACGAACAGCGGGGGGTCCAATGAGCAGTTCTTC	CASSLTNSGGSNEQFF
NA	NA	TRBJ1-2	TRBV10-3	TGTGCCATCAGTGAGTCGAGGTGGTATGGCTACACCTTC	CAISESRWYGYTF
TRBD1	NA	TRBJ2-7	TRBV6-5	TGTGCCAGCAGTCAGGGGGACAGCTCCTACGAGCAGTACTTC	CASSQGDSSYEQYF
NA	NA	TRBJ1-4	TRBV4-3	TGCGCCAGCAGCCTCGTTCAGGGAACTAATGAAAAACTGTTTTTT	CASSLVQGTNEKLFF
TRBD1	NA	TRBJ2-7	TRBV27	TGTGCCAGCAGTCCCCTCGGGGACAGGGCATACGAGCAGTACTTC	CASSPLGDRAYEQYF
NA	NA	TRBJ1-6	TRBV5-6	TGTGCCAGCAGCTTGGACCTAAATTCACCCCTCCACTTT	CASSLDLNSPLHF
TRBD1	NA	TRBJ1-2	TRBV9	TGTGCCAGCAGCGACCGGACAGGCTTCAACTATGGCTACACCTTC	CASSDRTGFNYGYTF
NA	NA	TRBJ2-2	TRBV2	TGTGCCAGCAGTGCACAGGTAACCGGGGAGCTGTTTTTT	CASSAQVTGELFF
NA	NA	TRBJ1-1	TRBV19	TGTGCCAGTAGTATAGGGCGGTTGAACACTGAAGCTTTCTTT	CASSIGRLNTEAFF